This T cell receptor (beta chain) originates from a study of blood T cell repertoires in COVID-19. Study summary: Spain, Italy and the United States supplied samples that represented acute and convalescent COVID-19. PBMCs, B-cell-depleted T cells, or T cells provided the cDNA or gDNA that made up the material.

This CDR3 contains 16 residues. In germline, CDR1 is SGHRS, CDR2 YFSETQ. V was pared by 3 bases and J by 2 bases, with 3 bases of the junction left unmatched. As handled by the study authors: The assay estimated nucleated cells by amplifying reference gene primers. The table came from immunoSEQ multiplex PCR; TCRdb's copy has only in-frame clones and leaves some out. For V, J and clone size, that table is used; D and trimming come from the DNA. The sample records roughly 250,000 clones, approximately 85% being singletons. This chain joins TRBV5-1 and TRBJ2-3, with 13 bases identical to TRBD2. The receptor comes from a woman aged 30 to 39 with acute or convalescent COVID-19. The sequenced sample consisted of peripheral blood. The CDR3 DNA follows: TGCGCCAGCAGCTCGGGACTAGCGGGATTCACAGATACGCAGTATTTT. Its protein is CASSSGLAGFTDTQYF.